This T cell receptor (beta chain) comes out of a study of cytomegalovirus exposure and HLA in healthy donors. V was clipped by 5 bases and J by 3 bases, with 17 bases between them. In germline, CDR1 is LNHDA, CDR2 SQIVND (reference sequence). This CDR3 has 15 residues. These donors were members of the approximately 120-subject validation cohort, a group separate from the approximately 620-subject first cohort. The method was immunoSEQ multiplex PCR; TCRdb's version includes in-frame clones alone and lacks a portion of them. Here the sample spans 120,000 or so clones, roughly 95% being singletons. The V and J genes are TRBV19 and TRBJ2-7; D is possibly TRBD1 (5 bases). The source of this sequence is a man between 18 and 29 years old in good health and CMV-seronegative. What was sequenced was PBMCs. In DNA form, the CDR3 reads TGTGCCAGTAGTCCGTTACCAGGGAAAGGCTACGAGCAGTACTTC. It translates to CASSPLPGKGYEQYF.